This record looks at one T cell receptor beta chain sequence and its context. There is no known antigen for this receptor. No qualities accompany the bases; no much larger clone lies one base away. The data originate from a study of T cell repertoires in cytomegalovirus infection (dated by TCRdb to between 2019 and 2020). Some background on the complete study: The peptide stimulations were aimed at well-studied HLA-B-restricted epitopes as well as recently identified HLA-C-restricted CMV epitopes, whose presentation resists viral immunomodulation. Donor HLA type was relevant to the analysis, as public TCR beta signatures indicated carriage of CMV infection together with the matching HLA type.

This sample's treatment or condition label indicates: in vitro stimulation with specific CMV peptide epitopes to enrich CMV-specific T cells. Reads for this sample came from an Illumina HiSeq 1500. The public reads were reanalyzed by TCRdb: fastp trimming at Q25, MiXCR alignment, in-frame beta chains only. Each record represents a unique CDR3 protein, reported with the most common genes and DNA among its rows. The sample table records 600,000 to 700,000 distinct CDR3 sequences; roughly 33% of these occur just once. The ten largest clones take up 15% to 20% of the sample. Sequences SGHTA (CDR1) and FQGNSA (CDR2) are obtained from the germline V gene. V lost 5 bases and J lost 0 bases, and the count of bases not matched to a germline gene is 5. The CDR3 sequence holds 15 residues, the cysteine and phenylalanine included. The retained sequence is limited to the CDR3, 45 bases, with the frame set at the first base.

The full study reports these points: In the ex vivo response, HLA-C-restricted CMV-specific TCR beta clonotypes were dominant, and in two of eight donors the single most frequent clonotype came from this HLA-C-restricted group. In both this cohort and an independent roughly 350-donor cohort, the cumulative frequency of public TCR beta family members distinguished carriers of CMV infection plus the relevant HLA type.

The clonotype comes from a human donor in good health (CMV status not recorded). Some clones in this sample may be carry-over from other donors' samples. Sequencing was performed on cultured PBMCs, taken from culture after CMV antigen stimulation. The V gene is TRBV7-2 and the J gene is TRBJ2-7, with TRBD1 matching 9 junction bases. The CDR3 protein: CASSRDRVTSYEQYF. The DNA is as follows: TGTGCCAGCAGCCGGGACAGGGTTACCTCCTACGAGCAGTACTTC.